A selection of T cell receptor beta chains follows, all from one sample in a study of T cell repertoires in cytomegalovirus infection. TCRdb reanalysed the reads using MiXCR and keeps one entry per CDR3 protein. This sample has about 260,000 distinct CDR3 sequences, with approximately 13% found just once. Material for sequencing was PBMCs. The receptors come from a human donor in good health (CMV status not recorded). Some clones in this sample may be carry-over from other donors' samples. The CDR3 runs from the conserved cysteine through the conserved F or W. D genes are given only for firm matches. Expanded clones get a size class; other rows say once, few or many, or leave the size out.

D gene	J gene	clone size	V gene	CDR3 DNA	CDR3 protein
-	TRBJ2-3	few	TRBV24-1	TGTGCCACCAGTGATACTCGGGGGCCGGGGACAGATACGCAGTATTTT	CATSDTRGPGTDTQYF
-	TRBJ1-1	few	TRBV7-2	TGTGCCAGCAGCGTCAGCAGGGAAGCTGAAGCTTTCTTT	CASSVSREAEAFF
-	TRBJ1-1	many	TRBV10-3	TGTGCCATCAGTGAGGGTTTTGGTCCGCGCGGAAGTATGAACACTGAAGCTTTCTTT	CAISEGFGPRGSMNTEAFF
-	TRBJ2-7	few	TRBV20-1	TGCAGTGCAGATTCGGGGTCTGAAGGAACCTACGAGCAGTACTTC	CSADSGSEGTYEQYF
-	TRBJ2-1	many	TRBV5-4	TGTGCCAGCAGCACCCAGACCTACAGCTCCTACAATGAGCAGTTCTTC	CASSTQTYSSYNEQFF
-	TRBJ2-3	-	TRBV5-4	TGTGCCAGCAGCTTGGGGATGGGTGCAGATACGCAGTATTTT	CASSLGMGADTQYF
-	TRBJ2-7	many	TRBV20-1	TGCAGTGCTAGCCGGGCCAGGGGGGGCTCCTACGAGCAGTACTTC	CSASRARGGSYEQYF
TRBD1	TRBJ2-7	few	TRBV5-1	TGCGCCAGCAGCTTGGTGGACAGGGGCGAGCAGTACTTC	CASSLVDRGEQYF
-	TRBJ2-1	many	TRBV7-6	TGTGCCAGCAGCTTATATCCAGGGATGGGAGAGCAGTTCTTC	CASSLYPGMGEQFF
-	TRBJ2-2	-	TRBV12-3/TRBV12-4	TGTGCCAGCAGTGAGAGAGGGTGGACCGGGGAGCTGTTTTTT	CASSERGWTGELFF
TRBD1	TRBJ2-1	many	TRBV20-1	TGCAGTGCTACCGACGACCCGGGACAGAGAAACGCTGAGCAGTTCTTC	CSATDDPGQRNAEQFF
TRBD1	TRBJ2-2	-	TRBV19	TGTGCCAGTAGTAGGGACAGGGCCCCGAACACCGGGGAGCTGTTTTTT	CASSRDRAPNTGELFF
TRBD1	TRBJ1-1	few	TRBV9	TGTGCCAGCAGCGGGACAGGGGGCATCGGTGAAGCTTTCTTT	CASSGTGGIGEAFF
-	TRBJ1-5	many	TRBV7-2	TGTGCCAGCAGCTTAGGAGGCCACAATAGCAATCAGCCCCAGCATTTT	CASSLGGHNSNQPQHF
TRBD2	TRBJ2-4	few	TRBV6-2/TRBV6-3	TGTGCCAGCAGTTACGGGCGGGGGGGCATTCAGTACTTC	CASSYGRGGIQYF
-	TRBJ2-7	-	TRBV6-6	TGTGCCGCCGGGACTTTAACCTACGAGCAGTACTTC	CAAGTLTYEQYF
-	TRBJ2-1	few	TRBV29-1	TGCAGCGTTGTTGGGGCGAGTGAGCAGTTCTTC	CSVVGASEQFF
-	TRBJ2-3	many	TRBV7-8	TGTGCCAGCAGCCCCCCCAGGGTCGGGGCAGATACGCAGTATTTT	CASSPPRVGADTQYF
-	TRBJ2-3	-	TRBV11-1	TGTGCCAGCAGCCCGTTAGTAAGAGCGACAGATACGCAGTATTTT	CASSPLVRATDTQYF
-	TRBJ2-7	many	TRBV11-2	TGTGCCAGCAGCTCGACAACGAACCGTCCCTACGAGCAGTACTTC	CASSSTTNRPYEQYF
-	TRBJ2-1	few	TRBV5-1	TGCGCCAGCAGCTTGGGCGCTAATTCCTACAATGAGCAGTTCTTC	CASSLGANSYNEQFF
-	TRBJ2-7	few	TRBV20-1	TGCAGTGCCTCACTGCAGGGGATCGAGCAGTACTTC	CSASLQGIEQYF
TRBD2	TRBJ2-5	few	TRBV15	TGTGCCACCAGCACGGCGGGGGGAGAGACCCAGTACTTC	CATSTAGGETQYF